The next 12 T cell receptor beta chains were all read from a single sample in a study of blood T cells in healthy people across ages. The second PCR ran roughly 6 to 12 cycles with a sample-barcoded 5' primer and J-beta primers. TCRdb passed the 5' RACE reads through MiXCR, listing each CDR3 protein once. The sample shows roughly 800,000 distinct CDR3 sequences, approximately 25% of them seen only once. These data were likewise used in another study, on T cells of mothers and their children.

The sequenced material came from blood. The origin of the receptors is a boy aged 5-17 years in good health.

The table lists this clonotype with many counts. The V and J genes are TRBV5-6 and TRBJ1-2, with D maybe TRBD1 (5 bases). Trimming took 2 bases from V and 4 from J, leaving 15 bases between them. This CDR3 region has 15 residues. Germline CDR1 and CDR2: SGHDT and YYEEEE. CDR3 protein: CASSFRAGRSYGYTF. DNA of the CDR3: TGTGCCAGCAGCTTCAGGGCAGGGAGAAGCTATGGCTACACCTTC.

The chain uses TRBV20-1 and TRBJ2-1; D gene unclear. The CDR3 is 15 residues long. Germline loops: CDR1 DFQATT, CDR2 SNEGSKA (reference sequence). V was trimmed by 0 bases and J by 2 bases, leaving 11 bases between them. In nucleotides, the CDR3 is TGCAGTGCTAGAGATCCCCAGTCGGCCTACAATGAGCAGTTCTTC. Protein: CSARDPQSAYNEQFF.

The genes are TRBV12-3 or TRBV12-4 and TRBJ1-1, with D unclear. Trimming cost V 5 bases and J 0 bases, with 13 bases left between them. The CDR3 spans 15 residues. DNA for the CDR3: TGTGCCAGCAGTAGCCGAGGAGGGCTGAACACTGAAGCTTTCTTT. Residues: CASSSRGGLNTEAFF.

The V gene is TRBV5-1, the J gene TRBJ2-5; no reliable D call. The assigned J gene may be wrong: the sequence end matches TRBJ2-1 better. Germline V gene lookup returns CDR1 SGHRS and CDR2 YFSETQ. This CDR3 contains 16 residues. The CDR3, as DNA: TGCGCCAGCAGCTTGGACCCTAGGAACCTCTACAATGAGCAGTTCTTC. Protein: CASSLDPRNLYNEQFF.

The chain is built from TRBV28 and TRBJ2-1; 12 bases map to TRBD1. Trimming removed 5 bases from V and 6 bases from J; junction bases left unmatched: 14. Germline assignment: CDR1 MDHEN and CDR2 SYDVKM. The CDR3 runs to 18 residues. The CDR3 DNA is TGTGCCAGCAGTCACCAACCGGGACAGGGGGCCTGGGGCAATGAGCAGTTCTTC. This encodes CASSHQPGQGAWGNEQFF.

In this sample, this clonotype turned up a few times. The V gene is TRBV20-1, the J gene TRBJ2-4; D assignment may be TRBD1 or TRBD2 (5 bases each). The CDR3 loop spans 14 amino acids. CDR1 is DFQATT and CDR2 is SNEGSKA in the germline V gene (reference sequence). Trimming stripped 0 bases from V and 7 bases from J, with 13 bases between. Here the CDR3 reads CSARELIRDNIQYF. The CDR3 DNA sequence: TGCAGTGCTAGAGAGCTGATACGGGACAACATTCAGTACTTC.

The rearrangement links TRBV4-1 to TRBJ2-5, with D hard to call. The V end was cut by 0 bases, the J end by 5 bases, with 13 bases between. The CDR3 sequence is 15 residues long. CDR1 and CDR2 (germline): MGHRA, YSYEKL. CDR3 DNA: TGCGCCAGCAGCCAAGAGGCTCGTGGTATGGAGACCCAGTACTTC. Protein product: CASSQEARGMETQYF.

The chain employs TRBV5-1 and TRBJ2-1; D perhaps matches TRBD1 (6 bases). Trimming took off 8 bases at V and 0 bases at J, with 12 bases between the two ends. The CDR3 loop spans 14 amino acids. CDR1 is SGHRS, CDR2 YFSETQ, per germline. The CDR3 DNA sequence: TGCGCCAGTAAACAGGGATACTCCTACAATGAGCAGTTCTTC. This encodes CASKQGYSYNEQFF. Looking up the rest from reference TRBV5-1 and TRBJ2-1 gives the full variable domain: KAGVTQTPRYLIKTRGQQVTLSCSPISGHRSVSWYQQTPGQGLQFLFEYFSETQRNKGNFPGRFSGRQFSNSRSEMNVSTLELGDSALYLCASKQGYSYNEQFFGPGTRLTVL.

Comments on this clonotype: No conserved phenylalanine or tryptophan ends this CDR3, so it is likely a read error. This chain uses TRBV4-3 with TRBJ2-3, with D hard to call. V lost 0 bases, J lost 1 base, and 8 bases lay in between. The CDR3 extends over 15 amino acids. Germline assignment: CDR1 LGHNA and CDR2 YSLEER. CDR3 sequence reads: CASSQDSGGTDTQYV. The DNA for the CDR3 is TGCGCCAGCAGCCAAGATTCGGGCGGCACAGATACGCAGTATGTT.

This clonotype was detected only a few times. The CDR3 reads CASSPGLATRGLFF. The DNA for the CDR3 is TGTGCCAGCAGCCCGGGACTAGCTACCAGGGGGCTGTTTTTT. The J gene is TRBJ2-2, the V gene TRBV7-2; 9 bases are a match to TRBD2. The CDR3 runs 14 residues. Germline V gene data show CDR1 as SGHTA and CDR2 as FQGNSA. After removal of 5 bases from V and 13 bases from J, the junction contained 11 bases not matched to a gene.

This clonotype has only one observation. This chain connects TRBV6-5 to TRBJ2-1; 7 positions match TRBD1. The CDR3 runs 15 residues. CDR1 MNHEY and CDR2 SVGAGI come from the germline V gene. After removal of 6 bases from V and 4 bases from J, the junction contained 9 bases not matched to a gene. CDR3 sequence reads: CASSQARTGYNEQFF. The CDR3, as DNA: TGTGCCAGCAGCCAAGCTAGGACAGGATACAATGAGCAGTTCTTC.

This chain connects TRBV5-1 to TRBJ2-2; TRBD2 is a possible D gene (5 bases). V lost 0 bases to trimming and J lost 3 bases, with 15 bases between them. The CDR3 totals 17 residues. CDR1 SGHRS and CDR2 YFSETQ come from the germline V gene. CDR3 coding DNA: TGCGCCAGCAGCTTGGTTGCCGGGAACGAGGACACCGGGGAGCTGTTTTTT. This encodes CASSLVAGNEDTGELFF.